This T cell receptor beta chain was sequenced during a study of STAT5B mutations in CD4+ large granular lymphocyte leukemia. Study-wide findings and caveats: TRBV06-family usage was enriched in top patient clones (8/27) versus controls (2/35). Only six or seven CD4-sorted patient samples were compared with healthy controls for clonality.

As to this clone: Its antigen remains unidentified.

The germline V gene has CDR1 SGHDT and CDR2 YYEEEE. The CDR3 runs 15 residues. Deletions cut 4 bases from V and 1 base from J, with 13 bases between. This table comes from immunoSEQ multiplex PCR, and its TCRdb copy is limited to in-frame clones, with some not included. The sample contains 7,500 to 8,500 clones, roughly 70% of which appear only once. The chain combines TRBV5-6 with TRBJ2-3; D is perhaps TRBD1 (6 bases). The receptor was derived from a woman aged 55-69 years with CD4+ T-cell large granular lymphocyte leukemia. The source material was PBMCs. CDR3 amino acids: CASSDTGHRTDTQYF. The CDR3 coding sequence is TGTGCCAGCAGCGATACAGGGCACCGCACAGATACGCAGTATTTT.